This passage covers 4 T cell receptor beta chains from one sample sequenced in a study of blood T cell repertoires in COVID-19. Sequencing used immunoSEQ multiplex PCR; TCRdb keeps in-frame clones, though not all of them. In the table there are just under 100,000 clones, 86% of which are singletons. The material sequenced was peripheral blood. The source of these receptors is a woman in her sixties in a cohort sampled during active or convalescent COVID-19.

This clone was found a few times. J is TRBJ1-4 and V is TRBV30; D gene uncertain. Germline assignment: CDR1 GTSNPN and CDR2 SVGIG (reference sequence). Trimming removed 2 bases at V and 6 bases at J, with 13 bases between. The CDR3 runs to 14 residues. The CDR3 DNA follows: TGTGCCTGGAGTCGGTCTCCCGGAGATGAAAAACTGTTTTTT. It is translated as CAWSRSPGDEKLFF.

The chain links TRBV19 to TRBJ2-6, with 9 bases fitting TRBD1. CDR1 and CDR2 from the germline V gene are LNHDA and SQIVND (reference sequence). The CDR3 is made up of 15 amino acids. The ends lost 8 bases at V and 3 bases at J; junction bases unmatched: 5. CDR3 sequence (DNA): TGTGCCAGTGGGACAGGGTCGATTGGGGCCAACGTCCTGACTTTC. Translating it yields CASGTGSIGANVLTF.

The chain couples TRBV19 to TRBJ1-1; D gene uncertain. This CDR3 has 13 residues. The germline V gene encodes CDR1 LNHDA and CDR2 SQIVND (reference sequence). V lost 6 bases and J 2 bases, leaving 10 bases between the germline ends. CDR3 in DNA: TGTGCCAGTAGCACCACCAGAAACACTGAAGCTTTCTTT. Protein sequence: CASSTTRNTEAFF.

The V gene is TRBV3-1 (or the pseudogene TRBV3-2), the J gene TRBJ2-3; 9 positions agree with TRBD2. The ends lost 0 bases at V and 6 bases at J; junction bases unmatched: 13. The germline V gene encodes CDR1 LGHDT and CDR2 YNNKEL (reference sequence). CDR3 length: 18 amino acids. CDR3 DNA: TGTGCCAGCAGCCAAGACCAAAGAGGGCTAGCGGGAAGGGATACGCAGTATTTT. This sequence encodes CASSQDQRGLAGRDTQYF.